This T cell receptor (beta chain) was sequenced in a study of cytomegalovirus exposure and HLA in healthy donors. General study results and limits: Available immune exposure information covered CMV serostatus only.

Germline values: CDR1 MGHDK, CDR2 SYGVNS. Trimming at V came to 3 bases and at J to 6 bases, leaving 2 bases not matched to a gene. The CDR3 spans 14 residues. As for this clone: The target antigen is unknown.

Both 60 Vbeta primers and 13 Jbeta primers went into the PCR. Clones were read by immunoSEQ multiplex PCR, and TCRdb kept only the in-frame ones, dropping some. The sample shows about 160,000 clones, over 60% of them seen only once. The sequence was collected from a woman between 45 and 65 years old in good health and CMV-seropositive. The sample consisted of PBMCs. The V gene is TRBV25-1, the J gene TRBJ2-7; 13 bases match TRBD2. The DNA for the CDR3 is TGTGCCAGCAGTGACGGACTAGCGGGAGTCGAGCAGTACTTC. This sequence encodes CASSDGLAGVEQYF.